This T cell receptor beta chain was sequenced for a study of blood T cell repertoires in COVID-19. Study-level information: Some COVID-19 samples were acute and others convalescent; all came from the United States, Italy and Spain.

Clones were sequenced by immunoSEQ multiplex PCR, and TCRdb holds only the in-frame ones, with some missing. The data hold about 100,000 clones, with 88% observed a single time. The V segment lost 5 bases and the J segment 3 bases; nucleotides outside the gene matches: 7. The CDR3 totals 15 residues. CDR1 and CDR2 (germline): LNHDA, SQIVND (reference sequence). Source material: peripheral blood. The rearrangement joins TRBV19 to TRBJ2-7; TRBD2 aligns across 10 bases. The receptor's source is a man over 45 with active or convalescent COVID-19. CDR3 DNA: TGTGCCAGTAGTCAGACTAGCGGGCAGAACTACGAGCAGTACTTC. It translates to CASSQTSGQNYEQYF.